The next 32 T cell receptor beta chains were all read from a single sample in a study of Ad26.COV2.S vaccination and SARS-CoV-2 variants. This sample's treatment: about 20 received Ad26.COV2.S at low or high dose, single or two shots; several received placebo; per-sample allocation not given. Repertoires come from day 63 after the first vaccine or placebo injection. Profiling relied on immunoSEQ multiplex PCR, and the TCRdb table lists in-frame clones only, not all of them. The sample lists about 250,000 clones; around 87% were seen once. Sequencing was performed on peripheral blood, taken in a trial of Ad26.COV2.S vaccine versus placebo. These receptors originate from a person between 18 and 65 years old who received the Ad26.COV2.S COVID-19 vaccine or a placebo.

The V and J genes are TRBV19 and TRBJ2-1; D possibly matches TRBD1 or TRBD2 (5 bases each). V was cut by 0 bases and J by 9 bases, with 15 bases left in between. The CDR3 extends over 15 amino acids. From germline, CDR1 is LNHDA and CDR2 SQIVND (reference sequence). CDR3 DNA: TGTGCCAGTAGTATAGAGGTCCCCCGGGGCCTTGAGCAGTTCTTC. It yields the protein CASSIEVPRGLEQFF.

The genes are TRBV5-6 and TRBJ1-4; D gene ambiguous. Deletions cut 4 bases from V and 4 bases from J, with 11 bases between. There are 14 residues in the CDR3. The germline CDR1 and CDR2 sequences are SGHDT and YYEEEE. The CDR3 protein is CASSPRTGNEKLFF. The CDR3 DNA follows: TGTGCCAGCAGCCCCAGGACCGGTAATGAAAAACTGTTTTTT.

This chain links TRBV6-2 or TRBV6-3 with TRBJ1-2; D unclear. The CDR3 loop spans 13 amino acids. Germline V lookup: CDR1 MNHEY, CDR2 SVGEGT. V gave up 6 bases and J gave up 1 base, with 9 bases separating them. CDR3 sequence (DNA): TGTGCCAGCAGCACCAGAATTAACTATGGCTACACCTTC. Its protein product is CASSTRINYGYTF.

The gene calls are TRBV30 and TRBJ2-7, with 8 nucleotides matching TRBD1. The V gene end was trimmed by 2 bases and the J gene end by 5 bases; junction bases not matched to a gene: 5. The CDR3 loop spans 13 amino acids. In germline, CDR1 is GTSNPN, CDR2 SVGIG (reference sequence). CDR3 bases: TGTGCCTGGAGTCCTGACAGGGGCCACGAGCAGTACTTC. Its translation: CAWSPDRGHEQYF.

This clone was detected only once. V and J are TRBV7-2 and TRBJ1-2, with a possible D match to TRBD1 (5 bases). Per the germline V gene, CDR1 is SGHTA and CDR2 is FQGNSA. The germline V and J ends were trimmed by 3 bases and 5 bases, with 13 bases remaining between them. CDR3 length equals 14 residues. CDR3 DNA: TGTGCCAGCAGCTTTTTGGACACCGTTTATGGCTACACCTTC. Its protein is CASSFLDTVYGYTF.

The chain joins TRBV2 to TRBJ2-1; 8 bases are a match to TRBD2. Germline loops: CDR1 SNHLY, CDR2 FYNNEI. The CDR3 consists of 14 residues. The ends lost 8 bases at V and 4 bases at J; junction bases unmatched: 7. The CDR3 nucleotides are TGTGCCAGCCATTTAGCGGGGATATACAATGAGCAGTTCTTC. This codes for CASHLAGIYNEQFF.

V is TRBV5-1 and J is TRBJ1-1; TRBD1 might be the D (5 bases). Germline V lookup: CDR1 SGHRS, CDR2 YFSETQ. Between the trimmed V and J ends, which lost 3 bases and 7 bases, there was a span of 10 bases. The CDR3 has 12 residues. The CDR3 region is CASSWDGDEAFF. The DNA of the CDR3 is TGCGCCAGCAGCTGGGACGGTGATGAAGCTTTCTTT.

The V call is TRBV3-1 (or the pseudogene TRBV3-2), the J call TRBJ2-7; D may be TRBD1 or TRBD2 (6 bases each). Germline V gives CDR1 LGHDT, CDR2 YNNKEL (reference sequence). The CDR3 covers 17 residues. Trimming removed 3 bases from V and 0 bases from J, with 18 bases in between. CDR3 sequence (DNA): TGTGCCAGCAGCCACCTATTCGGGGGCGCAACCTCCTACGAGCAGTACTTC. The encoded protein is CASSHLFGGATSYEQYF.

This chain links TRBV6-5 with TRBJ2-5; TRBD1 matches 9 bases. This CDR3 is built from 14 residues. J gave up 7 bases and V 7 bases, and 10 bases lay outside the gene matches. Germline V gene data show CDR1 as MNHEY and CDR2 as SVGAGI. CDR3 coding DNA: TGTGCCAGCACTCTGAAGACAGGGGGTGGGACCCAGTACTTC. Its translation: CASTLKTGGGTQYF.

This CDR3 is CASSQGARNSPLHF. CDR3 DNA sequence: TGCGCCAGCAGCCAGGGGGCGCGTAATTCACCCCTCCACTTT. The V call is TRBV4-3, the J call TRBJ1-6; possible D gene TRBD1, 6 bases. Trimming shortened V by 3 bases and J by 6 bases, and 9 bases separated the two germline ends. CDR3 length: 14 residues. Germline-derived CDR1 and CDR2 are LGHNA and YSLEER.

This clone has more than one count but fewer than ten. This sequence joins TRBV6-6 and TRBJ1-1, with D perhaps TRBD1 (6 bases). Trimming cost V 7 bases and J 0 bases, with 15 bases left between them. Germline CDR1 reads MNHNY; CDR2 reads SVGAGI (reference sequence). The CDR3 consists of 15 residues. CDR3 sequence: CASIGGTWMNTEAFF. Written as DNA, the CDR3 is TGTGCCAGCATAGGGGGGACCTGGATGAACACTGAAGCTTTCTTT.

This rearrangement joins TRBV11-2 to TRBJ1-1; D might be TRBD1 (5 bases). Trimming left V 2 bases short and J 6 bases short, with 7 bases between. CDR1 and CDR2 from the germline V gene are SGHAT and FQNNGV. This CDR3 comprises 12 residues. CDR3 nucleotides: TGTGCCAGCAGCTTATTAGGGGCTGAAGCTTTCTTT. This encodes CASSLLGAEAFF.

The rearrangement links TRBV5-6 to TRBJ1-1; no firm D call. Germline V gene lookup returns CDR1 SGHDT and CDR2 YYEEEE. V gave up 2 bases and J gave up 0 bases, with 8 bases separating them. The CDR3 runs 14 residues. The CDR3 sequence: CASSLSHLNTEAFF. DNA of the CDR3: TGTGCCAGCAGCTTAAGCCATTTGAACACTGAAGCTTTCTTT.

The genes are TRBV20-1 and TRBJ2-3; 7 bases fit TRBD1. Losses at the gene ends were 3 bases for V and 0 bases for J; bases not matched to a gene: 9. The CDR3 consists of 16 residues. Germline-derived CDR1 and CDR2 are DFQATT and SNEGSKA (reference sequence). In nucleotides, the CDR3 is TGCAGTGCTAGTCCCGGGACAGCGTCCAGCACAGATACGCAGTATTTT. Protein sequence: CSASPGTASSTDTQYF.

The rearrangement links TRBV7-2 to TRBJ1-3; D unclear. Germline CDR1 SGHTA, CDR2 FQGNSA. This CDR3 is 11 amino acids long. The V and J ends lost 3 bases and 8 bases respectively, with 5 bases between them. CDR3 coding DNA: TGTGCCAGCAGCTTGGTTGACACCATATATTTT. This gives the protein CASSLVDTIYF.

The table lists this clone with a few counts. J is TRBJ1-6 and V is TRBV15; a possible D gene is TRBD1 (6 bases). This CDR3 region has 17 residues. Germline values: CDR1 LNHNV, CDR2 YYDKDF (reference sequence). The V gene lost 5 bases and the J gene lost 0 bases, with 14 bases spanning the gap. The DNA for the CDR3 is TGTGCCACCAGCTCGTTCGACAGGAGCTCCTATAATTCACCCCTCCACTTT. Translated: CATSSFDRSSYNSPLHF.

This clone was detected ten times or more. The chain links TRBV3-1 (or the pseudogene TRBV3-2) to TRBJ2-2, with D unresolved. Per the germline V gene, CDR1 is LGHDT and CDR2 is YNNKEL (reference sequence). The length of the CDR3 is 17 residues. The V end lost 3 bases, the J end lost 0 bases, and 14 bases lay between the germline ends. The CDR3 region has the DNA TGTGCCAGCAGCCAGAACCGTTATCGGGCGAACACCGGGGAGCTGTTTTTT. Amino acids: CASSQNRYRANTGELFF.

The gene calls are TRBV18 and TRBJ1-5; D may be TRBD1 (6 bases). V dropped 4 bases and J dropped 3 bases, with 7 bases sitting between them. The CDR3 totals 13 residues. The germline CDR1 and CDR2 sequences are KGHSH and LQKENI. CDR3 DNA: TGTGCCAGCTCACGGGACAACAATCAGCCCCAGCATTTT. It encodes CASSRDNNQPQHF.

This sequence joins TRBV16 and TRBJ1-4; D perhaps matches TRBD1 (5 bases). The CDR3 consists of 16 residues. Germline V CDR1 and CDR2: KGHSY, FQNENV. Trimming took off 4 bases at V and 4 bases at J, with 16 bases between the two ends. CDR3 residues: CASSLLPGRSNEKLFF. For the CDR3, the DNA is TGTGCCAGCAGCCTTCTACCGGGACGGAGTAATGAAAAACTGTTTTTT.

The chain links TRBV5-4 to TRBJ2-1; weak D call: TRBD1 (6 bases). Germline V gene sequence: CDR1 SGHNT, CDR2 YYREEE (reference sequence). The CDR3 is 16 amino acids. Trimming cost V 5 bases and J 2 bases, with 17 bases left between them. Written as DNA, the CDR3 is TGTGCCAGCAGGTCGGATGGGGACACGGCCTACAATGAGCAGTTCTTC. Its protein product is CASRSDGDTAYNEQFF. The variable domain in full, with the rest retrieved from reference TRBV5-4 and TRBJ2-1, is ETGVTQSPTHLIKTRGQQVTLRCSSQSGHNTVSWYQQALGQGPQFIFQYYREEENGRGNFPPRFSGLQFPNYSSELNVNALELDDSALYLCASRSDGDTAYNEQFFGPGTRLTVL.

This clone appeared a single time. The chain has TRBV7-2 and TRBJ1-1, with 8 positions matching TRBD1. The ends lost 1 base at V and 9 bases at J; junction bases unmatched: 13. There are 16 residues in the CDR3. Germline loops: CDR1 SGHTA, CDR2 FQGNSA. CDR3 residues: CASSLGSSGQGGKAFF. The CDR3, as DNA: TGTGCCAGCAGCTTAGGGTCATCAGGACAGGGTGGAAAAGCTTTCTTT.

The chain uses TRBV15 and TRBJ1-2, with D possibly matching TRBD1 (5 bases). The ends were cut back, 2 bases at V and 9 bases at J, with 13 bases in the middle. This CDR3 comprises 13 residues. Germline loops: CDR1 LNHNV, CDR2 YYDKDF (reference sequence). The CDR3 nucleotides are TGTGCCACCAGCAGATCGACAGTATGGAGCTACACCTTC. Translation: CATSRSTVWSYTF. Drawing the rest from reference TRBV15 and TRBJ1-2, the complete variable domain is DAMVIQNPRYQVTQFGKPVTLSCSQTLNHNVMYWYQQKSSQAPKLLFHYYDKDFNNEADTPDNFQSRRPNTSFCFLDIRSPGLGDTAMYLCATSRSTVWSYTFGSGTRLTVV.

This chain connects TRBV27 to TRBJ1-1; D is perhaps TRBD1 (6 bases). With 5 bases removed from V and 1 base from J, the gap between germline ends came to 11 bases. This CDR3 spans 14 amino acids. CDR1 is MNHEY, CDR2 SMNVEV, per germline (reference sequence). The chain's CDR3 is CASSHTGTNTEAFF. The CDR3 DNA reads TGTGCCAGCAGTCATACAGGGACGAACACTGAAGCTTTCTTT.

The rearrangement links TRBV6-2 or TRBV6-3 to TRBJ2-7; D remains ambiguous. Trimming shortened V by 2 bases and J by 2 bases, and 10 bases separated the two germline ends. Germline assignment: CDR1 MNHEY and CDR2 SVGEGT. The CDR3 totals 14 residues. The CDR3 bases are TGTGCCAGCAGTTACCCGGACCTAACCTACGAGCAGTACTTC. It translates to CASSYPDLTYEQYF.

The gene calls are TRBV10-3 and TRBJ2-7; TRBD2 matches 10 bases. In germline, CDR1 is ENHRY, CDR2 SYGVKD. The CDR3 has 16 residues. V trimming: 4 bases; J trimming: 3 bases; junction bases outside the gene matches: 9. This CDR3 is CAISGHSGRTHYEQYF. The CDR3 nucleotides read TGTGCCATCAGTGGTCATAGCGGGAGGACCCACTACGAGCAGTACTTC.

The chain employs TRBV7-2 and TRBJ2-1; maybe TRBD2 (5 bases). The CDR3 covers 16 residues. Deletions cut 1 base from V and 2 bases from J, with 12 bases between. The germline V gene has CDR1 SGHTA and CDR2 FQGNSA. The CDR3, as DNA: TGTGCCAGCAGCTTAGTTTCCCGGGGAGCCTACAATGAGCAGTTCTTC. It codes for CASSLVSRGAYNEQFF.

The CDR3 reads CASSPRDRPTGNTEAFF. The CDR3 DNA is TGTGCCAGCAGCCCGAGGGACAGGCCGACCGGGAACACTGAAGCTTTCTTT. The chain employs TRBV7-6 and TRBJ1-1; 8 positions agree with TRBD1. The CDR3 is 17 residues long. Trimming at V came to 5 bases and at J to 1 base, leaving 12 bases not matched to a gene. Germline V lookup: CDR1 SGHVS, CDR2 FNYEAQ. Full variable domain (remainder filled in from reference TRBV7-6 and TRBJ1-1): GAGVSQSPRYKVTKRGQDVALRCDPISGHVSLYWYRQALGQGPEFLTYFNYEAQQDKSGLPNDRFSAERPEGSISTLTIQRTEQRDSAMYRCASSPRDRPTGNTEAFFGQGTRLTVV.

The chain employs TRBV5-5 and TRBJ1-5; 8 bases agree with TRBD1. Germline CDR1 SGHKS, CDR2 YYEKEE (reference sequence). Trimming removed 4 bases from V and 9 bases from J; junction bases left unmatched: 15. The CDR3 totals 16 residues. The CDR3 is CASSLRTGNFPLPQHF. In DNA form, the CDR3 reads TGTGCCAGCAGCCTCCGGACAGGGAACTTTCCTTTGCCCCAGCATTTT.

The rearrangement joins TRBV7-9 to TRBJ2-7; TRBD1 matches 7 bases. Looked up from germline, CDR1 is SEHNR and CDR2 is FQNEAQ (reference sequence). The CDR3 spans 14 residues. The V segment lost 1 base and the J segment 2 bases; nucleotides outside the gene matches: 2. Here the CDR3 DNA reads TGTGCCAGCAGCTTAGGGACAGGAACCTACGAGCAGTACTTC. This translates into CASSLGTGTYEQYF.

J is TRBJ1-5 and V is TRBV18, with no clear D. The CDR3 is made up of 16 amino acids. CDR1 and CDR2 from the germline V gene are KGHSH and LQKENI. V was clipped by 2 bases and J by 5 bases, with 16 bases between them. In DNA form, the CDR3 reads TGTGCCAGCTCACCAGAGGCTCCGGGCGCCTATCAGCCCCAGCATTTT. It encodes CASSPEAPGAYQPQHF. Drawing the rest from reference TRBV18 and TRBJ1-5, the complete variable domain is NAGVMQNPRHLVRRRGQEARLRCSPMKGHSHVYWYRQLPEEGLKFMVYLQKENIIDESGMPKERFSAEFPKEGPSILRIQQVVRGDSAAYFCASSPEAPGAYQPQHFGDGTRLSIL.

The chain couples TRBV19 to TRBJ2-3; 15 bases line up with TRBD2. After removal of 3 bases from V and 1 base from J, the junction contained 5 bases not matched to a gene. The germline V gene encodes CDR1 LNHDA and CDR2 SQIVND (reference sequence). CDR3 length equals 18 residues. The CDR3 DNA reads as TGTGCCAGTAGTATCGGACTAGCGGGAGGGCGGGGCACAGATACGCAGTATTTT. Amino acid sequence: CASSIGLAGGRGTDTQYF.

In this sample, this clone turned up a few times. The chain uses TRBV6-2 or TRBV6-3 and TRBJ1-2, with D hard to call. The V end lost 7 bases, the J end lost 8 bases, and 14 bases lay between the germline ends. The CDR3 length is 12 residues. Germline CDR1 MNHEY, CDR2 SVGEGT. The CDR3: CASNYKVGGYTF. Here the CDR3 DNA reads TGTGCCAGCAATTATAAGGTGGGAGGCTACACCTTC.